This TCR beta chain was obtained from a study of shared T cell receptors in the human thymus. CDR1 is SGDLS, CDR2 YYNGEE, per germline. V was pared by 1 base and J by 0 bases, with 9 bases of the junction left unmatched. The CDR3 sequence is 19 residues long. Sequenced by immunoSEQ multiplex PCR; TCRdb stores in-frame clones only, minus some. The sample holds 550,000 to 800,000 clones, approximately 85% seen once. These data also featured in a second study, about human thymus T cells. That publication notes: Having corrective surgery for congenital heart defects, healthy Finnish infants were the ones who donated. Corrective heart surgery yielded the resections from which the thymus tissue came. V and J gene usage appeared biased in thymic and blood repertoires.

The TCR sequence derives from a girl in the first two years of life with a congenital heart defect. The rearrangement links TRBV9 to TRBJ2-6, with TRBD1 matching over 8 bases. Input material: thymocytes. The CDR3 spells CASSVTGGRGPSGANVLTF. CDR3 in DNA: TGTGCCAGCAGCGTAACCGGGGGCAGGGGGCCCTCTGGGGCCAACGTCCTGACTTTC. The full variable domain, rest sourced from reference TRBV9 and TRBJ2-6, is DSGVTQTPKHLITATGQRVTLRCSPRSGDLSVYWYQQSLDQGLQFLIQYYNGEERAKGNILERFSAQQFPDLHSELNLSSLELGDSALYFCASSVTGGRGPSGANVLTFGAGSRLTVL.